This TCR beta chain is from a study of OX40 agonist ivuxolimab in advanced cancers. V trimming: 4 bases; J trimming: 6 bases; junction bases outside the gene matches: 5. CDR3 size: 15 residues. The germline CDR1 and CDR2 sequences are SGHAT and FQNNGV. Some clones are missing from TCRdb's copy, which holds only in-frame ones; the method was immunoSEQ multiplex PCR. The data contain 55,000 to 75,000 clones, 81% of them singletons. This clonotype was sampled from an adult with an advanced solid tumor such as melanoma, head and neck, liver or kidney cancer. The source material was CD4+ or CD8+ T cells sorted from blood, sampled in a trial of the OX40 agonist ivuxolimab. This chain connects TRBV11-2 to TRBJ2-1; TRBD1 matches at 11 bases. As DNA, the CDR3 is TGTGCCAGCAGCTCCTCCGGGACAGGGGGCAATGAGCAGTTCTTC. Encoded protein: CASSSSGTGGNEQFF.